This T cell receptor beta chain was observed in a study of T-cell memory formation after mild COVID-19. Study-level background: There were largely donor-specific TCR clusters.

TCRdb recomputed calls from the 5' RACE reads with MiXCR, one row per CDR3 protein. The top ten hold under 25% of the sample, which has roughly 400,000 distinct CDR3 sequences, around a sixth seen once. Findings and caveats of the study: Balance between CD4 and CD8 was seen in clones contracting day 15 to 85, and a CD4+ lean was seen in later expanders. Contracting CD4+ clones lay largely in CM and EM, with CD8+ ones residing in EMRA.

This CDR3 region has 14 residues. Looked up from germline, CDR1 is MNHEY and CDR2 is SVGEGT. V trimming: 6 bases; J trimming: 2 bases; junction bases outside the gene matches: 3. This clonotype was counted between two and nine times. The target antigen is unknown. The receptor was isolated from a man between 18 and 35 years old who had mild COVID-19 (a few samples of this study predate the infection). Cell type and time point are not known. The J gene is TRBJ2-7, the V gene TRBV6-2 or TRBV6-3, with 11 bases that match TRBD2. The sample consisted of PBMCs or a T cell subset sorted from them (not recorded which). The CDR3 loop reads CASRISGGAYEQYF. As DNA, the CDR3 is TGTGCCAGCAGGATTAGCGGGGGGGCCTACGAGCAGTACTTC.